The entry that follows covers one TCR beta chain sequence. V shed 0 bases, J shed 4 bases, and the junction held 11 bases outside the gene matches. The V gene's germline CDR1 is LGHDT and CDR2 YNNKEL (reference sequence). The CDR3 length is 19 residues. Sequencing libraries for TCR beta were prepared with iRepertoire HTBI primers and Arm-PCR of CDR3 regions. TCRdb processed the multiplex PCR reads anew with MiXCR; each CDR3 protein has one entry. The sample includes 350,000 to 500,000 distinct CDR3 sequences, about 15% of them seen just once. Time point in this sample: newly diagnosed GD, antithyroid drugs for less than 3 months. Generation of the TCR library employed RNA extracted from PBMCs. The data are from a study of regulatory T cells in long-lasting Graves disease. These same records also appear under a second study, on T cells in Graves' hyperthyroidism and ophthalmopathy. From that report: An initial round of RT-PCR targeting the TCR CDR3 relied on the HTBI primer set. Most thyroid clonotypes that were expanded above 0.001 also turned up in blood. A 13 V-J signature model discriminated ophthalmopathy versus stable hyperthyroidism.

The rearrangement links TRBV3-1 to TRBJ2-1, with 11 bases that match TRBD2. This clonotype originated in a woman between 50 and 59 years old with Graves disease. The sequencing used peripheral blood mononuclear cells (PBMCs), collected at new diagnosis, from a patient treated with antithyroid drugs. The chain's CDR3 is CASSQEGLAAIPKYNEQFF. The DNA of the CDR3 is TGTGCCAGCAGCCAAGAGGGACTAGCGGCCATCCCCAAGTACAATGAGCAGTTCTTC.